These T cell receptor beta chains were read from a single sample in a study of post-analysis software for immune sequencing data. Using its own MiXCR run on the PCR reads, TCRdb lists one record per CDR3 protein. Here the sample spans roughly 430,000 distinct CDR3 sequences, 30% to 45% being singletons. The sequencing input was blood. These receptor sequences come from a girl aged 2-10 years with multiple sclerosis. CDR3s include the opening cysteine and the closing phenylalanine or tryptophan. A D gene is named only where the DNA matches it firmly. Clone size is given for some rows only: seen once, a few or many times, or a class if the clone is expanded.

D: .; V: TRBV12-3/TRBV12-4; J: TRBJ2-5; size: .; DNA: TGTGCCAGCAGCAGACTACTCCAAGAGACCCAGTACTTC; CDR3: CASSRLLQETQYF
D: TRBD1; V: TRBV18; J: TRBJ2-1; size: .; DNA: TGTGCCAGTTCACCTTTCCAGGGGGAAGTATACAATGAGCAGTTCTTC; CDR3: CASSPFQGEVYNEQFF
D: .; V: TRBV20-1; J: TRBJ2-5; size: .; DNA: TGCAGTGCTAGAGATCGGCCTATCCAAGAGACCCAGTACTTC; CDR3: CSARDRPIQETQYF
D: TRBD2; V: TRBV18; J: TRBJ2-7; size: .; DNA: TGTGCCAGCTCACCACGGGCGGGAGGCCGCTACGAGCAGTACTTC; CDR3: CASSPRAGGRYEQYF
D: TRBD1; V: TRBV28; J: TRBJ2-1; size: few; DNA: TGTGCCAGCAGTTCTGCCCCCGGACAGGGCAATGAGCAGTTCTTC; CDR3: CASSSAPGQGNEQFF
D: .; V: TRBV20-1; J: TRBJ2-7; size: few; DNA: TGCAGTGCTAGAGATGGGACCGACTACGAGCAGTACTTC; CDR3: CSARDGTDYEQYF
D: TRBD1; V: TRBV5-1; J: TRBJ1-4; size: .; DNA: TGCGCCAGCAGCTTGACAGGGGGAGTTGAAAAACTGTTTTTT; CDR3: CASSLTGGVEKLFF
D: TRBD1; V: TRBV27; J: TRBJ1-5; size: .; DNA: TGTGCCAGCAGTTTATTGCCCGGGACAGGGTCAGATCAGCCCCAGCATTTT; CDR3: CASSLLPGTGSDQPQHF
D: TRBD2; V: TRBV15; J: TRBJ2-5; size: .; DNA: TGTGCCACCAGCAGAGATGGGAGCGGGGGGCGAGAGACCCAGTACTTC; CDR3: CATSRDGSGGRETQYF
D: TRBD1; V: TRBV5-1; J: TRBJ1-1; size: .; DNA: TGCGCCAGCAGCTTGGGGTCAGGGGGCTGGGGCACTGAAGCTTTCTTT; CDR3: CASSLGSGGWGTEAFF
D: TRBD2; V: TRBV24-1; J: TRBJ2-3; size: .; DNA: TGTGCCACCGGAGGGACCAAAGCGGGGGGAGGGGATACGCAGTATTTT; CDR3: CATGGTKAGGGDTQYF
D: TRBD2; V: TRBV20-1; J: TRBJ2-3; size: .; DNA: TGCAGTGCTATTCCGCGGGCTAGCGGGGTACGGGATACGCAGTATTTT; CDR3: CSAIPRASGVRDTQYF
D: .; V: TRBV6-6; J: TRBJ1-5; size: few; DNA: TGTGCCAGCAGTTACCCTGACAGTAGCAATCAGCCCCAGCATTTT; CDR3: CASSYPDSSNQPQHF
D: .; V: TRBV20-1; J: TRBJ2-7; size: once; DNA: TGCAGTGCTAGAGATCCGGTCGAGCAGTACTTC; CDR3: CSARDPVEQYF
D: .; V: TRBV10-3; J: TRBJ1-4; size: .; DNA: TGTGCCATCAGTGAGTCCCCCCGAACAGGGTCGAATGAAAAACTGTTTTTT; CDR3: CAISESPRTGSNEKLFF
D: .; V: TRBV4-3; J: TRBJ1-2; size: .; DNA: TGCGCCAGCAGCCAAGACGGGACATTTACGACCTATGGCTACACCTTC; CDR3: CASSQDGTFTTYGYTF
D: .; V: TRBV7-2; J: TRBJ2-3; size: .; DNA: TGTGCCAGCAGACCCGGAGGGTTAGATACGCAGTATTTT; CDR3: CASRPGGLDTQYF
D: TRBD2; V: TRBV7-2; J: TRBJ2-1; size: .; DNA: TGTGCCAGCAGCCCCCTTTGGGAGGGCAATGAGCAGTTCTTC; CDR3: CASSPLWEGNEQFF
D: .; V: TRBV2; J: TRBJ2-1; size: .; DNA: TGTGCCAGCAGTGTTGGTTCAGGAGGGATGGATGAGCAGTTCTTC; CDR3: CASSVGSGGMDEQFF
D: .; V: TRBV5-1; J: TRBJ2-1; size: .; DNA: TGCGCCAGCAGCTTGGCCTCGGTTGACTCCTACTACAATGAGCAGTTCTTC; CDR3: CASSLASVDSYYNEQFF
D: .; V: TRBV14; J: TRBJ2-3; size: .; DNA: TGTGCCAGCAGCCAAAGACAGGCGGCAGATACGCAGTATTTT; CDR3: CASSQRQAADTQYF
D: .; V: TRBV4-1; J: TRBJ2-6; size: few; DNA: TGCGCCAGCAGCCAATCGTTGACTATCTCTGGGGCCAACGTCCTGACTTTC; CDR3: CASSQSLTISGANVLTF
D: .; V: TRBV28; J: TRBJ2-7; size: .; DNA: TGTGCCAGCAGTTTAGTCCAGGGAGTTTACGAGCAGTACTTC; CDR3: CASSLVQGVYEQYF
D: TRBD2; V: TRBV7-2; J: TRBJ2-1; size: .; DNA: TGTGCCAGCAGCAGGACGTATGGGGGAGGGCCCTCCTACAATGAGCAGTTCTTC; CDR3: CASSRTYGGGPSYNEQFF
D: TRBD2; V: TRBV14; J: TRBJ2-7; size: .; DNA: TGTGCCAGCAGCCAAGGCTGGGGGAGGGAGGCCTACGAGCAGTACTTC; CDR3: CASSQGWGREAYEQYF
D: TRBD1; V: TRBV27; J: TRBJ2-1; size: .; DNA: TGTGCCAGCAGTTACCGGGACAGGGTGATGAACAATGAGCAGTTCTTC; CDR3: CASSYRDRVMNNEQFF
D: .; V: TRBV20-1; J: TRBJ1-1; size: few; DNA: TGCAGGGCCTTTGGGGGACAAAACACTGAAGCTTTCTTT; CDR3: CRAFGGQNTEAFF
D: .; V: TRBV4-2; J: TRBJ2-5; size: .; DNA: TGTGCCAGCAGCCAAGACGTCGGGTCCCAGTACTTC; CDR3: CASSQDVGSQYF
D: TRBD1; V: TRBV6-5; J: TRBJ2-1; size: few; DNA: TGTGCCAGCAGTAACCGGGACAGGGGTAGTTCTGAGCAGTTCTTC; CDR3: CASSNRDRGSSEQFF
D: TRBD2; V: TRBV20-1; J: TRBJ2-7; size: .; DNA: TGCAGTGCTAGTTTAGCGGGGAACTCCTACGAGCAGTACTTC; CDR3: CSASLAGNSYEQYF
D: TRBD1; V: TRBV7-9; J: TRBJ2-1; size: few; DNA: TGTGCCAGCACCATTGGACAGGGAAATCTTTTGCAGTTCTTC; CDR3: CASTIGQGNLLQFF
D: .; V: TRBV6-2/TRBV6-3; J: TRBJ1-2; size: .; DNA: TGTGCCAGCAGTTCCCAAGGGCAGCTGTATGGCTACACCTTC; CDR3: CASSSQGQLYGYTF
D: TRBD2; V: TRBV5-1; J: TRBJ2-1; size: few; DNA: TGCGCCAGCTCCTTTTTGGGACTACCGACCGACAATGAGCAGTTCTTC; CDR3: CASSFLGLPTDNEQFF
D: .; V: TRBV3-1; J: TRBJ2-3; size: .; DNA: TGTGCCAGCAGCCATGTTAGCTATCCCAGCACAGATACGCAGTATTTT; CDR3: CASSHVSYPSTDTQYF
D: .; V: TRBV7-2; J: TRBJ2-1; size: few; DNA: TGTGCCAGCAGCTTCACGCGGACACGCTACAATGAGCAGTTCTTC; CDR3: CASSFTRTRYNEQFF
D: .; V: TRBV28; J: TRBJ1-6; size: .; DNA: TGTGCCAGCAGTTTCCAGACCTATAATTCACCCCTCCACTTT; CDR3: CASSFQTYNSPLHF
D: .; V: TRBV5-1; J: TRBJ1-6; size: few; DNA: TGCGCCAGCAGCTTGGAGCCCACTGTAAGCTATAATTCACCCCTCCACTTT; CDR3: CASSLEPTVSYNSPLHF
D: .; V: TRBV6-5; J: TRBJ2-7; size: .; DNA: TGTGCCAGCAGTTACTCGGGGCTCGCCAGCTCCTACGAGCAGTACTTC; CDR3: CASSYSGLASSYEQYF
D: .; V: TRBV6-1; J: TRBJ2-4; size: .; DNA: TGTGCCAGCACCGTGTGGGCGTGGGCCAAAAACATTCAGTACTTC; CDR3: CASTVWAWAKNIQYF
D: .; V: TRBV5-6; J: TRBJ1-2; size: few; DNA: TGTGCCAGCAGCTTGGGCAGGGGTTATGGGTACGGCTACACCTTC; CDR3: CASSLGRGYGYGYTF
D: .; V: TRBV3-1; J: TRBJ2-7; size: few; DNA: TGTGCCAGCAGCCCCAACTCGGGCTACGAGCAGTACTTC; CDR3: CASSPNSGYEQYF
D: TRBD1; V: TRBV27; J: TRBJ1-2; size: few; DNA: TGTGCCAGCAGTCCAGGGACAGGGGACCCCTATGGCTACACCTTC; CDR3: CASSPGTGDPYGYTF
D: TRBD1; V: TRBV6-1; J: TRBJ2-7; size: .; DNA: TGTGCCAGCAGGATGACAGGGGACGAGCAGTACTTC; CDR3: CASRMTGDEQYF
D: TRBD2; V: TRBV7-2; J: TRBJ2-7; size: few; DNA: TGTGCCAGCAGCGGTCCGGGACTAGGAGACTACGAGCAGTACTTC; CDR3: CASSGPGLGDYEQYF
D: TRBD1; V: TRBV7-3; J: TRBJ1-4; size: .; DNA: TGTGCCAGCAGCTTAATAAGGGGACAGGGTCACGAAAAACTGTTTTTT; CDR3: CASSLIRGQGHEKLFF
D: .; V: TRBV29-1; J: TRBJ2-7; size: .; DNA: TGCAGCGTTCTGAGTAAAACCTACGAGCAGTACTTC; CDR3: CSVLSKTYEQYF
D: TRBD2; V: TRBV12-3/TRBV12-4; J: TRBJ2-1; size: few; DNA: TGTGCCAGCAGCCCAGGTGGACTAGCGGGGTTAAATGAGCAGTTCTTC; CDR3: CASSPGGLAGLNEQFF
D: .; V: TRBV14; J: TRBJ2-3; size: .; DNA: TGTGCCAGCAGCCGATTCCGGGGGGCACCGAGCACAGATACGCAGTATTTT; CDR3: CASSRFRGAPSTDTQYF